Below, one T cell receptor (beta chain) is given with its context. The V and J ends lost 2 bases and 0 bases respectively, with 17 bases between them. CDR1 is MDHEN, CDR2 SYDVKM, per germline. CDR3 length equals 17 residues. The record originates from a study of T cell changes during pregnancy in multiple sclerosis. The assay was immunoSEQ multiplex PCR, and TCRdb's table has in-frame clones only and misses some. This sample has tens of thousands of clones, with roughly 94% found just once. The chain carries TRBV28 and TRBJ2-7; the D gene is possibly TRBD2 (6 bases). The material sequenced was peripheral blood, taken in the third trimester of pregnancy. This sequence was found in a female donor with multiple sclerosis, enrolled in a pregnancy study. The CDR3 DNA reads as TGTGCCAGCAGTTTAGGGGGTGGGGGGATTAGCTCCTACGAGCAGTACTTC. This sequence encodes CASSLGGGGISSYEQYF.